Each of the 29 T cell receptor beta chains below was sequenced from the same sample in a study of T cells in Graves' hyperthyroidism and ophthalmopathy. It was RNA transcripts that yielded the amplified TCR beta CDR3 regions. HTBI primers were used for first-round RT-PCR of the TCR CDR3. TCRdb called the multiplex PCR reads again in MiXCR, with one record for every CDR3 protein. The sample carries 620,000 or so distinct CDR3 sequences, about 14% recorded once. Material: blood. Receptor source: a woman in her forties or fifties with Graves' ophthalmopathy.

In its sample, this clonotype was seen many times. The genes are TRBV11-2 and TRBJ2-7; 12 bases line up with TRBD2. Germline CDR1 and CDR2: SGHAT and FQNNGV. With V trimmed by 5 bases and J by 0 bases, 14 bases remained unmatched. This CDR3 has 19 amino acids. The CDR3 loop reads CASSPGGWTSGVSSYEQYF. The DNA for the CDR3 is TGTGCCAGCAGCCCCGGGGGCTGGACTAGCGGGGTCAGCTCCTACGAGCAGTACTTC.

The chain couples TRBV27 to TRBJ2-7; D is ambiguous. The CDR3 has 13 residues. V was trimmed by 8 bases and J by 2 bases, leaving 13 bases between them. CDR1 is MNHEY and CDR2 is SMNVEV in the germline V gene (reference sequence). As DNA, the CDR3 is TGTGCCAGCGGGTTGACTGCAACCTACGAGCAGTACTTC. Its protein is CASGLTATYEQYF.

This clonotype was picked up many times. This chain uses TRBV30 with TRBJ1-1; no clear D gene. The CDR3 covers 15 residues. Germline V gene sequence: CDR1 GTSNPN, CDR2 SVGIG (reference sequence). With 2 bases removed from V and 2 bases from J, the gap between germline ends came to 15 bases. Here the CDR3 DNA reads TGTGCCTGGAGTTTCGGACTCCTACGAAACACTGAAGCTTTCTTT. It encodes CAWSFGLLRNTEAFF.

This clonotype was seen at least ten times. The chain joins TRBV7-2 to TRBJ2-1; TRBD2 matches 11 bases. The CDR3 covers 16 residues. Germline trimming cut 1 base from V and 3 bases from J; bases unmatched to any gene: 2. Germline loops: CDR1 SGHTA, CDR2 FQGNSA. The CDR3 protein is CASSLVAGGYYNEQFF. In nucleotides, the CDR3 is TGTGCCAGCAGCTTAGTAGCGGGAGGGTACTACAATGAGCAGTTCTTC.

This clonotype was detected many times. The V gene is TRBV3-1, the J gene TRBJ2-7; possible D gene TRBD1, 5 bases. V was shortened by 1 base and J by 5 bases, with 15 bases between the two germline ends. Germline-derived CDR1 and CDR2 are LGHDT and YNNKEL (reference sequence). The CDR3 runs 15 residues. The CDR3: CASSQGGRPVHEQYF. The CDR3 nucleotides are TGTGCCAGCAGCCAAGGGGGCCGCCCCGTCCACGAGCAGTACTTC.

The genes are TRBV6-2 or TRBV6-3 and TRBJ1-2, with D possibly being TRBD1 (5 bases). This CDR3 has 14 amino acids. Trimming removed 0 bases from V and 4 bases from J, with 9 bases in between. Germline CDR1 and CDR2: MNHEY and SVGEGT. The CDR3 spells CASSYSGGTYGYTF. As DNA, the CDR3 is TGTGCCAGCAGTTACTCCGGGGGTACCTATGGCTACACCTTC.

Note on this clonotype: A read error is possible here, since a much larger clone lies one base away. This chain joins TRBV5-1 and TRBJ2-2, with a possible D match to TRBD2 (5 bases). Germline V gene lookup returns CDR1 SGHRS and CDR2 YFSETQ. CDR3 size: 14 residues. The chain's CDR3 is CASSQQINTGELLF. The CDR3 nucleotides read TGCGCCAGCAGCCAGCAGATAAACACCGGGGAGCTGCTTTTT.

This clonotype was counted ten times or more. The CDR3 DNA is TGTGCCAGCAGCCAAGAGTCACAGGGGATCACTGAAGCTTTCTTT. Encoded protein: CASSQESQGITEAFF. J is TRBJ1-1 and V is TRBV3-1; 7 nucleotides line up with TRBD1. V was clipped by 0 bases and J by 4 bases; unmatched bases: 5. This CDR3 is 15 amino acids long. Germline V CDR1 and CDR2: LGHDT, YNNKEL (reference sequence).

This clonotype was found many times. The chain recombines TRBV7-2 with TRBJ2-7, with a weak D call TRBD1 (5 bases). From germline, CDR1 is SGHTA and CDR2 FQGNSA. V was trimmed by 4 bases and J by 9 bases, leaving 13 bases between them. This CDR3 comprises 12 residues. The CDR3 bases are TGTGCCAGCAGCTCCGTCCAGGGTCCGCAGTACTTC. Translation gives CASSSVQGPQYF.

This clonotype was found a few times. V and J are TRBV6-2 or TRBV6-3 and TRBJ1-5; 9 bases fit TRBD1. V gave up 6 bases and J gave up 5 bases; unmatched junction bases: 2. Germline loops: CDR1 MNHEY, CDR2 SVGEGT. The CDR3 has 13 residues. Here the CDR3 reads CASSYRGHQPQHF. The CDR3 DNA reads TGTGCCAGCAGCTACAGGGGGCATCAGCCCCAGCATTTT.

This clonotype occurred many times. The chain couples TRBV18 to TRBJ1-3, with 8 bases fitting TRBD1. The CDR3 has 15 amino acids. Trimming at V came to 3 bases and at J to 0 bases, leaving 1 base not matched to a gene. Germline V gene sequence: CDR1 KGHSH, CDR2 LQKENI. In DNA form, the CDR3 reads TGTGCCAGCTCACCCGGGACAGGCTCTGGAAACACCATATATTTT. Its translation is CASSPGTGSGNTIYF.

This clonotype occurred a few times. The chain couples TRBV24-1 to TRBJ2-3; 10 bases map to TRBD1. Germline V gene data show CDR1 as KGHDR and CDR2 as SFDVKD. Germline trimming cut 1 base from V and 5 bases from J; bases unmatched to any gene: 2. The CDR3 has 15 residues. The CDR3 sequence is CATSDFRDRGDTQYF. CDR3 in DNA: TGTGCCACCAGTGATTTTAGGGACAGGGGAGATACGCAGTATTTT.

This clonotype was seen a few times. The chain is built from TRBV27 and TRBJ1-5; 7 bases fit TRBD1. Losses at the gene ends were 4 bases for V and 5 bases for J; bases not matched to a gene: 8. The CDR3 covers 15 residues. Germline assignment: CDR1 MNHEY and CDR2 SMNVEV (reference sequence). In DNA form, the CDR3 reads TGTGCCAGCAGTTATCGGACAGGTCTCGATCAGCCCCAGCATTTT. Translated: CASSYRTGLDQPQHF.

This clonotype showed up many times. The rearrangement uses TRBV28 and TRBJ2-7; D not resolved. CDR3 length: 12 amino acids. Trimming stripped 3 bases from V and 4 bases from J, with 7 bases between. Germline V gene sequence: CDR1 MDHEN, CDR2 SYDVKM. This CDR3 reads CASSFGVYEQYF. CDR3 nucleotides: TGTGCCAGCAGTTTTGGTGTATACGAGCAGTACTTC.

This clonotype showed up many times. This chain's CDR3 is CASRDFQGDEQFF. As DNA, the CDR3 is TGTGCCAGCAGAGACTTTCAGGGGGATGAGCAGTTCTTC. The chain recombines TRBV28 with TRBJ2-1, with 7 positions matching TRBD1. With 6 bases clipped from V and 8 bases from J, the junction kept 7 bases outside the gene matches. The V gene's germline CDR1 is MDHEN and CDR2 SYDVKM. The CDR3 runs 13 residues.

Ten or more counts support this clonotype. CDR3 DNA sequence: TGTGCCAGCAGCCCGGGACCTGGGGCCAACGTCCTGACTTTC. Translated: CASSPGPGANVLTF. V usage is TRBV7-3 and J usage is TRBJ2-6; D may correspond to TRBD1 or TRBD2 (5 bases each). The V gene lost 5 bases and the J gene lost 2 bases, with 7 bases spanning the gap. The length of the CDR3 is 14 residues. CDR1 and CDR2 (germline): SGHTA, FQGTGA.

The chain links TRBV9 to TRBJ2-6; D not resolved. Germline V gene data show CDR1 as SGDLS and CDR2 as YYNGEE. This CDR3 region has 16 residues. The ends were cut back, 0 bases at V and 0 bases at J, with 7 bases in the middle. The CDR3 bases are TGTGCCAGCAGCGTAGCCCCCGGCTCTGGGGCCAACGTCCTGACTTTC. It encodes CASSVAPGSGANVLTF.

This clonotype was found a few times. The CDR3 loop is CASSEDPPGSRSEQYF. CDR3 nucleotide sequence: TGTGCCAGCAGCGAAGACCCGCCGGGGAGTAGGTCCGAGCAGTACTTC. This sequence joins TRBV13 and TRBJ2-7; perhaps TRBD2 as D (5 bases). Looked up from germline, CDR1 is PRHDT and CDR2 is FYEKMQ (reference sequence). V lost 5 bases and J lost 6, with 23 bases in between. This CDR3 is built from 16 residues.

Many counts were recorded for this clonotype. This rearrangement joins TRBV6-1 to TRBJ1-2; D call uncertain. Trimming left V 4 bases short and J 4 bases short, with 10 bases between. The CDR3 has 13 amino acids. CDR1 and CDR2 from the germline V gene are MNHNS and SASEGT. The CDR3 region is CASSARQLYGYTF. In DNA form, the CDR3 reads TGTGCCAGCAGTGCAAGGCAGCTCTATGGCTACACCTTC.

This clonotype appeared many times. This chain uses TRBV28 with TRBJ2-5; tentatively, D is TRBD2 (5 bases). CDR3 length: 18 residues. CDR1 and CDR2 from the germline V gene are MDHEN and SYDVKM. V was pared by 5 bases and J by 5 bases, with 27 bases between. As DNA, the CDR3 is TGTGCCAGCAGTCGCCTATGGTCTTTTGGGCTAGCAAGGGAGACCCAGTACTTC. Its protein product is CASSRLWSFGLARETQYF.

This clonotype was seen at least ten times. The genes are TRBV7-2 and TRBJ2-7; TRBD2 is a possible D gene (6 bases). The CDR3 extends over 15 amino acids. Trimming left V 1 base short and J 2 bases short, with 12 bases between. CDR1 is SGHTA, CDR2 FQGNSA, per germline. DNA for the CDR3: TGTGCCAGCAGCTTAGTGGGCGGGACGGCCTACGAGCAGTACTTC. Its translation: CASSLVGGTAYEQYF.

Many counts were recorded for this clonotype. The chain couples TRBV24-1 to TRBJ1-1, with 7 nucleotides matching TRBD1. This CDR3 is 14 amino acids long. J was trimmed by 1 base and V by 5 bases; bases with no gene match: 3. Germline assignment: CDR1 KGHDR and CDR2 SFDVKD. For the CDR3, the DNA is TGTGCCACCAGTGGGAACAGGGGGAACACTGAAGCTTTCTTT. Translating it yields CATSGNRGNTEAFF.

In this sample, this clonotype turned up many times. V gene TRBV27 combines with J gene TRBJ2-2; D gene uncertain. Trimming removed 0 bases from V and 5 bases from J, with 4 bases in between. There are 13 residues in the CDR3. Germline CDR1 is MNHEY and CDR2 is SMNVEV (reference sequence). This CDR3 reads CASSLSLTGELFF. CDR3 nucleotides: TGTGCCAGCAGTTTATCGTTGACCGGGGAGCTGTTTTTT.

This clonotype was counted at least ten times. The CDR3 DNA reads as TGTGCCAGCAGCTTAGCGAGGAGCTCCTACAATGAGCAGTTCTTC. This sequence encodes CASSLARSSYNEQFF. The V and J genes are TRBV13 and TRBJ2-1; D unclear. The CDR3 loop spans 15 amino acids. Trimming took off 1 base at V and 0 bases at J, with 7 bases between the two ends. The V gene's germline CDR1 is PRHDT and CDR2 FYEKMQ (reference sequence). Together with reference TRBV13 and TRBJ2-1, the CDR3 gives the full variable domain: AAGVIQSPRHLIKEKRETATLKCYPIPRHDTVYWYQQGPGQDPQFLISFYEKMQSDKGSIPDRFSAQQFSDYHSELNMSSLELGDSALYFCASSLARSSYNEQFFGPGTRLTVL.

V and J are TRBV5-1 and TRBJ2-5, with TRBD2 identical over 9 bases. Germline V gene data show CDR1 as SGHRS and CDR2 as YFSETQ. The CDR3 contains 13 residues. V trimming: 7 bases; J trimming: 3 bases; junction bases outside the gene matches: 4. CDR3 region: CASQIAGEETQYF. The CDR3 coding sequence is TGCGCCAGCCAGATAGCGGGAGAAGAGACCCAGTACTTC.

This clonotype has a handful of counts. J is TRBJ2-1 and V is TRBV6-1, with 10 nucleotides matching TRBD1. Germline V gene lookup returns CDR1 MNHNS and CDR2 SASEGT. The CDR3 loop spans 16 amino acids. After removal of 5 bases from V and 7 bases from J, the junction contained 11 bases not matched to a gene. The chain's CDR3 is CASSYYPGQGENEQFF. CDR3 in DNA: TGTGCCAGCAGTTATTACCCAGGACAGGGGGAGAATGAGCAGTTCTTC.

This clonotype has just a few counts. The chain links TRBV29-1 to TRBJ1-2; possibly TRBD1 for D (5 bases). The CDR3 has 15 residues. The V gene lost 2 bases and the J gene lost 5 bases, with 18 bases spanning the gap. CDR1 SQVTM and CDR2 ANQGSEA come from the germline V gene. CDR3 amino acids: CSVELPGLRGYGYTF. The DNA for the CDR3 is TGCAGCGTTGAATTACCGGGACTCCGTGGGTATGGCTACACCTTC.

This clonotype was recorded a few times. The chain carries TRBV14 and TRBJ1-2; D not certain. The CDR3 has 13 amino acids. Trimming stripped 1 base from V and 5 bases from J, with 8 bases between. Germline-derived CDR1 and CDR2 are SGHDN and FVKESK. The CDR3 spells CASSQGWGYGYTF. The CDR3 DNA reads TGTGCCAGCAGCCAAGGATGGGGTTATGGCTACACCTTC.

This clonotype came up many times. This chain connects TRBV3-1 to TRBJ2-5, with D possibly being TRBD1 (5 bases). Deletions cut 4 bases from V and 2 bases from J, with 17 bases between. There are 16 residues in the CDR3. Per the germline V gene, CDR1 is LGHDT and CDR2 is YNNKEL (reference sequence). This chain's CDR3 is CASSPTLPQGQETQYF. The DNA of the CDR3 is TGTGCCAGCAGCCCAACCCTACCCCAGGGACAAGAGACCCAGTACTTC.